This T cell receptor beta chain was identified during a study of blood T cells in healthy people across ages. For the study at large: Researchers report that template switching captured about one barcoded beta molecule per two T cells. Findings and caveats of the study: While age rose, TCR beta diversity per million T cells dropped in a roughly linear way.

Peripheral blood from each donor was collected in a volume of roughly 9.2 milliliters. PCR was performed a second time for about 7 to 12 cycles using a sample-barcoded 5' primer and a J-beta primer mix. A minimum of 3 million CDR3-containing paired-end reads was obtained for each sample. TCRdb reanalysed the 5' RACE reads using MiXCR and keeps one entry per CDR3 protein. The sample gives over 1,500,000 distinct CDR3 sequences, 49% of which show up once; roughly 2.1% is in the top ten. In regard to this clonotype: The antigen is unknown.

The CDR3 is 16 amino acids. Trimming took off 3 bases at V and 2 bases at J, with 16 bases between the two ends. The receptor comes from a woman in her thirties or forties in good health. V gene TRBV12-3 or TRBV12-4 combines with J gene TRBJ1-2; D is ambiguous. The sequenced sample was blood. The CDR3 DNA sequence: TGTGCCAGCAGTTTTCGAGGGTCCGGCCCAAACTATGGCTACACCTTC. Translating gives CASSFRGSGPNYGYTF.